The T cell receptor beta chain described here comes from a study of control samples from healthy donors and cancer patients. Germline CDR1 reads SGHRS; CDR2 reads YFSETQ. V lost 0 bases and J 0 bases, leaving 12 bases between the germline ends. The CDR3 loop spans 17 amino acids. Here immunoSEQ multiplex PCR was the method, and the copy in TCRdb shows in-frame clones only, minus some. The table records more than 150,000 clones, roughly 90% of them present only once. The rearrangement uses TRBV5-1 and TRBJ1-4; D gene uncertain. This sequence originates from a woman aged 25-40 years in good health. The sequencing sample was made of blood. This CDR3 reads CASSLAPHGSTNEKLFF. Here the CDR3 DNA reads TGCGCCAGCAGCTTGGCCCCCCATGGATCAACTAATGAAAAACTGTTTTTT. The variable domain in full, with the rest retrieved from reference TRBV5-1 and TRBJ1-4, is KAGVTQTPRYLIKTRGQQVTLSCSPISGHRSVSWYQQTPGQGLQFLFEYFSETQRNKGNFPGRFSGRQFSNSRSEMNVSTLELGDSALYLCASSLAPHGSTNEKLFFGSGTQLSVL.